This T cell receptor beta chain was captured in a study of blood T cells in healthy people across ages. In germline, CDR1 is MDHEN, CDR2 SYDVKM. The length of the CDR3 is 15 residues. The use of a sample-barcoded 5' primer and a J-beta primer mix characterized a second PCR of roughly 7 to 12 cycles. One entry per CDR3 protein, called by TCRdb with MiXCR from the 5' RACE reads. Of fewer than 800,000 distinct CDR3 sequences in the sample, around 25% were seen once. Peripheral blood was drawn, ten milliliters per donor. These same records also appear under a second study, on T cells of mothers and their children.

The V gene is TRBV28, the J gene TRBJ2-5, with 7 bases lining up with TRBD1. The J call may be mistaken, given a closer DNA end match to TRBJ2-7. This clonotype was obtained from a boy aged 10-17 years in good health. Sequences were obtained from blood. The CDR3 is CASNALGTASYEQYF. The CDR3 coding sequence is TGTGCCAGCAACGCCTTAGGGACAGCCTCCTACGAGCAGTACTTC.